The 27 T cell receptor beta chains listed next were all sequenced from one sample in a study of tumor-infiltrating lymphocytes in primary liver carcinoma. Co-extraction of RNA and DNA was performed on about 19-31 mg of unsorted bulk tissue. The researchers produced TCR beta cDNA from around 500 ng total RNA with a constant-region primer. ARM-PCR, slightly modified, supplied the TCR beta libraries through three nested multiplex PCR rounds. TRBV1-TRBV30 forward primers and a C-beta reverse primer were used in the first two PCR rounds, which each ran for about 10 cycles. From the multiplex PCR reads, TCRdb called clonotypes with MiXCR, one entry per CDR3 protein. The sample has 90,000 to 140,000 distinct CDR3 sequences, 82% seen once. Sequenced input: liver tumor tissue from sampling region 3. Stated subset: tumor region T3, left-lateral pole. These receptors were taken from a man in his forties with primary liver carcinoma and hepatitis B virus infection.

This clonotype appeared a few times. A much larger clone differs by one base, so this may be a read error. This rearrangement joins TRBV30 to TRBJ2-7; a weak D match, TRBD1 (6 bases). V was clipped by 4 bases and J by 6 bases, with 22 bases between them. Germline V CDR1 and CDR2: GTSNPN, SVGIG (reference sequence). The CDR3 length is 15 residues. CDR3 in DNA: TGTGCCTGGAATACCCGAATGACAGGCCTGGCCGAGCAGTACTTC. It encodes CAWNTRMTGLAEQYF. Together with reference TRBV30 and TRBJ2-7, the CDR3 gives the full variable domain: SQTIHQWPATLVQPVGSPLSLECTVEGTSNPNLYWYRQAAGRGLQLLFYSVGIGQISSEVPQNLSASRPQDRQFILSSKKLLLSDSGFYLCAWNTRMTGLAEQYFGPGTRLTVT.

As concerns this clonotype: The CDR3 carries no conserved terminal phenylalanine or tryptophan, so it likely arises from a read error. The genes are TRBV29-1 and TRBJ1-1, with 7 bases that match TRBD1. From germline, CDR1 is SQVTM and CDR2 ANQGSEA. This CDR3 contains 11 residues. CDR3 residues: CSAYRGTEAFL. DNA for the CDR3: TGCAGCGCCTACAGGGGCACTGAGGCTTTCCTT.

This clonotype was detected only once. The chain combines TRBV11-2 with TRBJ2-1; 8 bases match TRBD2. The CDR3 is 17 amino acids. Germline V gives CDR1 SGHAT, CDR2 FQNNGV. Trimming removed 5 bases from V and 4 bases from J; junction bases left unmatched: 13. CDR3 region: CASSPLGSGIIYNEQFF. CDR3 in DNA: TGTGCCAGCAGCCCCCTCGGTAGCGGGATTATATACAATGAGCAGTTCTTC.

To note about this clonotype: Since no conserved phenylalanine or tryptophan closes the CDR3, a read error is the likely cause. The V call is TRBV5-4, the J call TRBJ2-6, with 8 bases matching TRBD1. The CDR3 has 17 amino acids. Germline-derived CDR1 and CDR2 are SGHNT and YYREEE (reference sequence). CDR3 in amino acids: CVSSSTPGQVGANVLTI. The DNA of the CDR3 is TGTGTCAGCAGCTCAACACCGGGACAGGTTGGGGCCAACGTCCTGACTATC.

With regard to this clonotype: The conserved phenylalanine or tryptophan normally closing the CDR3 is absent here, so this likely arose from a read error. The chain joins TRBV6-2 or TRBV6-3 to TRBJ2-5; D ambiguous. The ends were cut back, 3 bases at V and 5 bases at J, with 7 bases in the middle. The length of the CDR3 is 12 residues. In germline, CDR1 is MNHEY, CDR2 SVGEGT. The CDR3 region is CASSYEGETQYL. CDR3 nucleotides: TGTGCCAGCAGTTATGAAGGGGAGACCCAGTACTTA.

This clonotype was seen at least ten times. The rearrangement uses TRBV30 and TRBJ2-1; TRBD2 aligns across 11 bases. The CDR3 contains 16 residues. Germline V gene sequence: CDR1 GTSNPN, CDR2 SVGIG (reference sequence). The V gene end was trimmed by 1 base and the J gene end by 5 bases; junction bases not matched to a gene: 7. Written as DNA, the CDR3 is TGTGCCTGGAGTGCCAGGACTAGCGGGCTTAACAATGAGCAGTTCTTC. It encodes CAWSARTSGLNNEQFF.

As for this clonotype: Likely a read error: the CDR3 ends without its conserved phenylalanine or tryptophan. The V call is TRBV6-5, the J call TRBJ1-4; no firm D call. Germline V gene lookup returns CDR1 MNHEY and CDR2 SVGAGI. CDR3 length equals 14 residues. The CDR3, as DNA: TGTGCCAGCAGAATGATTGCAACTGATGAAAAACTGTTTTTA. It is translated as CASRMIATDEKLFL.

In this sample, this clonotype turned up many times. A much larger clone is a single base away; this may be a read error. The gene calls are TRBV6-5 and TRBJ1-2; 9 positions agree with TRBD1. The CDR3 length is 13 residues. CDR1 MNHEY and CDR2 SVGAGI come from the germline V gene. The J segment lost 9 bases and the V segment lost 6 bases, leaving 8 bases of the junction unmatched. The CDR3 spells CASSPQGAVSYTF. CDR3 nucleotide sequence: TGTGCCAGCAGCCCACAGGGGGCGGTCAGCTACACCTTC.

A note on this clonotype: It may be a read error: a sequence one base away is much more abundant. The chain has TRBV20-1 and TRBJ1-6; D call uncertain. Trimming took off 5 bases at V and 5 bases at J, with 10 bases between the two ends. In germline, CDR1 is DFQATT, CDR2 SNEGSKA (reference sequence). The CDR3 is 13 residues long. The CDR3 is CSAGKGNNSPLHF. The CDR3 region has the DNA TGCAGTGCTGGGAAAGGGAATAATTCACCCCTCCACTTT.

This rearrangement joins TRBV28 to TRBJ2-5; the D gene is possibly TRBD1 (6 bases). CDR1 and CDR2 from the germline V gene are MDHEN and SYDVKM. The CDR3 loop spans 13 amino acids. CDR3 in DNA: TGTATCAGCAGAAAACAGGGTCCAGAGACCCAGTACTTC. This codes for CISRKQGPETQYF.

Of note for this clonotype: One junction end disagrees with the germline gene, perhaps due to a read error. The gene calls are TRBV29-1 and TRBJ2-5, with TRBD1 matching over 8 bases. The J call is in doubt because the DNA end fits TRBJ2-1 better. CDR1 is SQVTM and CDR2 is ANQGSEA in the germline V gene. This CDR3 has 14 amino acids. Here the CDR3 DNA reads TGTAGCGTTCCAACAGGGGGGTCCTACAATGATCAGTTCTTC. The encoded protein is CSVPTGGSYNDQFF.

This clonotype was recorded a few times. A read error is likely, as this CDR3 ends without the conserved phenylalanine or tryptophan. The V gene is TRBV12-3 or TRBV12-4, the J gene TRBJ1-1; a weak D match, TRBD1 (5 bases). CDR3 length: 15 amino acids. This chain's CDR3 is CASSLGGALGTEAFL. In DNA form, the CDR3 reads TGTGCCAGTAGTTTGGGTGGGGCGCTTGGCACTGAAGCTTTCCTT.

Notes on this clonotype: An end of the junction does not agree with germline; a read error may underlie this. The V call is TRBV28, the J call TRBJ2-6; 8 bases match TRBD1. Germline lookup yields CDR1 MDHEN and CDR2 SYDVKM. The CDR3 has 16 amino acids. The CDR3 region is CTTAPGGVSGANVLTF. DNA for the CDR3: TGTACCACCGCCCCAGGGGGCGTCTCTGGGGCCAACGTACTGACTTTC.

This clonotype has only one observation. The junction does not match germline at one end; this may be a read error. The rearrangement joins TRBV12-3 or TRBV12-4 to TRBJ2-7; TRBD1 agrees at 9 bases. The CDR3 has 18 residues. The CDR3 sequence: CASSYGRGDRVPIYEQYF. CDR3 in DNA: TGTGCCAGCAGCTATGGTAGGGGGGACAGGGTCCCCATCTACGAGCAGTATTTC.

Of note for this clonotype: At one end the junction does not follow the germline gene, possibly because of a read error. The CDR3 is CASSLGPACESSYEQYF. CDR3 in DNA: TGTGCCAGTAGCTTAGGGCCGGCGTGTGAAAGCTCCTACGAGCAGTATTTC. V gene TRBV11-1 combines with J gene TRBJ2-7; D is unclear. CDR1 is SGHAT, CDR2 FQDESV, per germline (reference sequence). The CDR3 spans 17 residues.

In the case of this clonotype: Sequence at one end of the junction differs from germline and may be a read error. The chain employs TRBV11-3 and TRBJ2-5; TRBD1 is a possible D gene (6 bases). CDR3 size: 13 residues. The germline gives CDR1 SGHNT, CDR2 YENEEA. DNA for the CDR3: TGTGCCAGCAACTCGGACAGCCAAGAGACCCATTACTTC. Translated, it gives CASNSDSQETHYF.

A word on this clonotype: This may stem from a read error, because a much larger clone lies one nucleotide away. J is TRBJ2-1 and V is TRBV5-1, with D hard to call. The CDR3 is made up of 16 amino acids. Germline CDR1 is SGHRS and CDR2 is YFSETQ. The CDR3 region has the DNA TGCGCCAGCATCTTGGGTAACAGCTTTTACTACAATGAGCAGTTCTTC. This codes for CASILGNSFYYNEQFF.

Of note for this clonotype: Germline is not matched at one junction end, which may reflect a read error. The V call is TRBV6-1, the J call TRBJ2-7, with D maybe TRBD2 (5 bases). There are 13 residues in the CDR3. Germline V gives CDR1 MNHNS, CDR2 SASEGT. The CDR3 sequence: CAGSDGDRAEHYF. The CDR3 DNA reads as TGTGCCGGCAGTGACGGGGATAGGGCCGAGCATTACTTC.

Remarks on this clonotype: Its ends do not fully match the called genes, so a read error is possible. J is TRBJ2-1 and V is TRBV14; D is uncertain. This CDR3 contains 16 residues. CDR1 and CDR2 from the germline V gene are SGHDN and FVKESK. CDR3 nucleotide sequence: TGTGCCAGCAGTGCCGTAGTGGGATGGATATACAATGAGCAGATCTTC. Its translation: CASSAVVGWIYNEQIF.

The CDR3 protein is CASCLSSGIYNEQFF. CDR3 nucleotide sequence: TGTGCCAGCTGCCTATCGAGCGGGATCTACAATGAGCAGTTCTTC. This chain joins TRBV5-5 and TRBJ2-1; 7 bases match TRBD2. CDR1 and CDR2 (germline): SGHKS, YYEKEE (reference sequence). The CDR3 covers 15 residues. V lost 7 bases and J lost 3; bases outside the gene matches: 10.

The V gene is TRBV10-3, the J gene TRBJ1-1; D not certain. The CDR3 totals 16 residues. CDR1 and CDR2 from the germline V gene are ENHRY and SYGVKD. Trimming shortened V by 6 bases and J by 13 bases, and 30 bases separated the two germline ends. In DNA, the CDR3 is TGTGCCATCAGGGGGAGGTCACAGTGGTTGAACACTGAAAGTTTCTTT. Its protein is CAIRGRSQWLNTESFF.

This chain joins TRBV11-2 and TRBJ2-1, with 8 bases lining up with TRBD2. V trimming: 5 bases; J trimming: 6 bases; junction bases outside the gene matches: 15. The germline V gene encodes CDR1 SGHAT and CDR2 FQNNGV. This CDR3 is built from 17 residues. CDR3 nucleotides: TGTGCCAGCAGCCCACGTGGTAGCGGGATTATCTGCAATGAGCAGTTCTTC. Its protein product is CASSPRGSGIICNEQFF.

Comment on this clonotype: One junction end does not reproduce the germline sequence, and a read error may be involved. The chain has TRBV5-1 and TRBJ2-5; tentative D call: TRBD1 (5 bases). Germline values: CDR1 SGHRS, CDR2 YFSETQ. CDR3 length equals 15 residues. As DNA, the CDR3 is TGCACCAGCAGCCTGTATCAGGGCCAGGAAGAGACCCAGTACTTC. This translates into CTSSLYQGQEETQYF.

For this clonotype: Germline is not matched at one junction end, which may reflect a read error. J is TRBJ2-7 and V is TRBV28, with no clear D. Germline V lookup: CDR1 MDHEN, CDR2 SYDVKM. The CDR3 runs 11 residues. CDR3 sequence reads: CASSSPVEQNF. The CDR3 nucleotides read TGTGCCAGCAGTTCCCCGGTCGAGCAGAATTTC.

This clonotype appeared once. Sequence at one end of the junction differs from germline and may be a read error. The rearrangement joins TRBV6-1 to TRBJ2-3, with TRBD2 as a possible D gene (6 bases). The germline V gene encodes CDR1 MNHNS and CDR2 SASEGT. CDR3 length: 16 amino acids. In DNA, the CDR3 is TGTGCCAGCAGTGAAAGGCGGGGACTTTGCACAGATACGCAGTACTTT. The encoded protein is CASSERRGLCTDTQYF.

The V call is TRBV28, the J call TRBJ2-7, with a tentative D call TRBD1 (6 bases). Germline V gives CDR1 MDHEN, CDR2 SYDVKM. The CDR3 has 15 residues. Deletions cut 10 bases from V and 3 bases from J, with 22 bases between. The CDR3 reads CANSHQSRGFYEQYF. The DNA for the CDR3 is TGTGCCAACTCCCACCAAAGCAGGGGATTCTACGAGCAGTACTTC. Supplemented by reference TRBV28 and TRBJ2-7, the full variable domain reads DVKVTQSSRYLVKRTGEKVFLECVQDMDHENMFWYRQDPGLGLRLIYFSYDVKMKEKGDIPEGYSVSREKKERFSLILESASTNQTSMYLCANSHQSRGFYEQYFGPGTRLTVT.

This clonotype occurred a few times. The chain couples TRBV12-3 or TRBV12-4 to TRBJ2-3, with D unresolved. Trimming shortened V by 9 bases and J by 8 bases, and 18 bases separated the two germline ends. CDR3 length: 13 amino acids. The CDR3 region has the DNA TGTGCCAGTAGCCTGGGGTGCGTCAGTACGCAGTATTTT. It encodes CASSLGCVSTQYF.